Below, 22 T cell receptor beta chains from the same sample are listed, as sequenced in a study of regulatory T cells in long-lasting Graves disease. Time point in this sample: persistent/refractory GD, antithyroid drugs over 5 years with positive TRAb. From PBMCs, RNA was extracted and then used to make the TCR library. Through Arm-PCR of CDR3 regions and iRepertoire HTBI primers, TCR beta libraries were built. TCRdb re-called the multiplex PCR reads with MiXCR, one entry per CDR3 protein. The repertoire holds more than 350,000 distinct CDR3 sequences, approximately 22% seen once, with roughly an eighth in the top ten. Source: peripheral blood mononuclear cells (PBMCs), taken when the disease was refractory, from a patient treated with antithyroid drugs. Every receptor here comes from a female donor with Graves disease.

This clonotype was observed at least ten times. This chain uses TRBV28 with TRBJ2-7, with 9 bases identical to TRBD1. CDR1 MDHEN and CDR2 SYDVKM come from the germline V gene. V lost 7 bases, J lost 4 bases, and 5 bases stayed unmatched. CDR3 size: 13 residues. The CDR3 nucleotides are TGTGCCAGCACCAGACAGGGGGGTTACGAGCAGTACTTC. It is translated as CASTRQGGYEQYF. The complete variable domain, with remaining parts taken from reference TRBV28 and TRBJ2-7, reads DVKVTQSSRYLVKRTGEKVFLECVQDMDHENMFWYRQDPGLGLRLIYFSYDVKMKEKGDIPEGYSVSREKKERFSLILESASTNQTSMYLCASTRQGGYEQYFGPGTRLTVT.

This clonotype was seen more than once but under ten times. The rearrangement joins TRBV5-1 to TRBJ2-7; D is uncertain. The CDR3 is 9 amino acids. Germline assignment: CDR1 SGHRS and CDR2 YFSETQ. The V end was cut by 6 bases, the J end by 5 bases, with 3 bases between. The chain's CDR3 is CASTHEQYF. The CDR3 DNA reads TGCGCCAGCACCCACGAGCAGTACTTC.

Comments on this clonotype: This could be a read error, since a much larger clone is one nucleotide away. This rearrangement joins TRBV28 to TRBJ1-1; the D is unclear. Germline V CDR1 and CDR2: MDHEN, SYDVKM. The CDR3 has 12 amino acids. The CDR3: CASKPGNTEALF. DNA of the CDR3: TGTGCCAGCAAGCCGGGTAACACTGAAGCTCTCTTT.

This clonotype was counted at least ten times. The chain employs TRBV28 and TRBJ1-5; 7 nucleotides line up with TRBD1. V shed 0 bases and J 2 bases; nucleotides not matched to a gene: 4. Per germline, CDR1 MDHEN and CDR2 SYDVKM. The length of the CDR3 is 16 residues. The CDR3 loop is CASSLWGQNGNQPQHF. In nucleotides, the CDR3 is TGTGCCAGCAGTTTATGGGGACAGAATGGCAATCAGCCCCAGCATTTT.

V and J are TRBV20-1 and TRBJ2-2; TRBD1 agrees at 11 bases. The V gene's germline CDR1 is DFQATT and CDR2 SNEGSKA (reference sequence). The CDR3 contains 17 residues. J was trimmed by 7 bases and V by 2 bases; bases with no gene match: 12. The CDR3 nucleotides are TGCAGTGCTAGATCGACTGCGGGACAGGGGGAATACGGGGAGCTGTTTTTT. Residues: CSARSTAGQGEYGELFF.

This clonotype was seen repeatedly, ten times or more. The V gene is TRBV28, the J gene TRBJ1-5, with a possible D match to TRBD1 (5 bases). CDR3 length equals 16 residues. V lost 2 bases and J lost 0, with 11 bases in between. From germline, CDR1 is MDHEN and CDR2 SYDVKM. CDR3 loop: CASSLKTELSNQPQHF. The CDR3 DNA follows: TGTGCCAGCAGTTTAAAGACAGAACTTAGCAATCAGCCCCAGCATTTT.

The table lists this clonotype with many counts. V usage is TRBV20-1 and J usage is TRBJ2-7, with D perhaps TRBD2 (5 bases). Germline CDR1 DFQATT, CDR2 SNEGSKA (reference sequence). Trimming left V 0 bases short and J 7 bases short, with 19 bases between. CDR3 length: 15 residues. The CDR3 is CSARDRRVSRREQYF. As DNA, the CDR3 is TGCAGTGCTAGAGATCGTCGGGTATCCCGGAGGGAGCAGTACTTC.

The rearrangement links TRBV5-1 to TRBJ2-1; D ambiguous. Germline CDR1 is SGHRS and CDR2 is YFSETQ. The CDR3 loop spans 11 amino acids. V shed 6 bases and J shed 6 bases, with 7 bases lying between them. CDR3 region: CASMSANEQFF. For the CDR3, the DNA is TGCGCCAGCATGAGCGCCAATGAGCAGTTCTTC.

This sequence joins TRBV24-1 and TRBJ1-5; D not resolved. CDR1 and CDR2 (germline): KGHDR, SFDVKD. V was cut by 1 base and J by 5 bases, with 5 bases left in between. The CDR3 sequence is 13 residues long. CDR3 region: CATSDLGDQPQHF. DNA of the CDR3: TGTGCCACCAGTGATTTAGGAGATCAGCCCCAGCATTTT.

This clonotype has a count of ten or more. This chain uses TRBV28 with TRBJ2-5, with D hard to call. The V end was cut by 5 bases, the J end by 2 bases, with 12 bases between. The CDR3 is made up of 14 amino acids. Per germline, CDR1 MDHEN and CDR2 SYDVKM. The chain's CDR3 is CASSRPTLQETQYF. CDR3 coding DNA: TGTGCCAGCAGTCGACCGACATTACAAGAGACCCAGTACTTC.

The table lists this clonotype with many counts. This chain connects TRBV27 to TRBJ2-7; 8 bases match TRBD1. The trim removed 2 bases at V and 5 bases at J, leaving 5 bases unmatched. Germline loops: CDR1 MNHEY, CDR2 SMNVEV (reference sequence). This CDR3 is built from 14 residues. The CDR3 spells CASSLRQGAHEQYF. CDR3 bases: TGTGCCAGCAGTTTACGGCAGGGGGCCCACGAGCAGTACTTC.

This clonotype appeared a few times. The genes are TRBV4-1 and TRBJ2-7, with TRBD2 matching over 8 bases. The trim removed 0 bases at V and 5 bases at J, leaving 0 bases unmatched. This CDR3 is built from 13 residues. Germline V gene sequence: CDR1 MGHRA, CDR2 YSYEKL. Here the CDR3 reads CASSQELADEQYF. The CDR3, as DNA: TGCGCCAGCAGCCAAGAACTAGCGGACGAGCAGTACTTC.

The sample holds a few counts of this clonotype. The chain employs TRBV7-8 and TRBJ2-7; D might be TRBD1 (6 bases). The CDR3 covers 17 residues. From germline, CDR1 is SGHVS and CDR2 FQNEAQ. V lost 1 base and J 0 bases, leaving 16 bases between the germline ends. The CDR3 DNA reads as TGTGCCAGCAGCTTAGGGGGGCAGGGGCTATACTCCTACGAGCAGTACTTC. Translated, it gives CASSLGGQGLYSYEQYF.

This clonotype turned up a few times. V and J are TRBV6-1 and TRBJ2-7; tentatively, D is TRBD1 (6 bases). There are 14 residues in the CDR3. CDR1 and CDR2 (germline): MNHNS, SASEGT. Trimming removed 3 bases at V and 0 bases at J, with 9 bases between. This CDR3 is CASSDRDNSYEQYF. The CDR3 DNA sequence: TGTGCCAGCAGTGACCGGGACAACTCCTACGAGCAGTACTTC.

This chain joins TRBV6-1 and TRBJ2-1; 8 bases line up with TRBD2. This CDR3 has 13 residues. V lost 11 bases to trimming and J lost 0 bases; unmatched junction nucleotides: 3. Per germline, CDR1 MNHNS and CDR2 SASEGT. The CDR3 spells CAASGSSYNEQFF. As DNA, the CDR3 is TGTGCCGCCAGCGGGAGCTCCTACAATGAGCAGTTCTTC.

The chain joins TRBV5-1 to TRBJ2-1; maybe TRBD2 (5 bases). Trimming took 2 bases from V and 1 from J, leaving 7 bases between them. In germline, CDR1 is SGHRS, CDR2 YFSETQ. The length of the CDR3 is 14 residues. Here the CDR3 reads CASSFRGSYNEQFF. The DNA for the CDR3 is TGCGCCAGCAGCTTTCGGGGTTCCTACAATGAGCAGTTCTTC.

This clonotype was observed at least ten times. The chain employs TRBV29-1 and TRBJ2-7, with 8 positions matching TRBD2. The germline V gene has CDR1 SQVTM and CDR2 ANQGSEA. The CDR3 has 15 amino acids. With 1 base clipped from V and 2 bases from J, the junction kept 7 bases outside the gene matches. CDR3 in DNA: TGCAGCGTTGAAGGTCACGACGGGAGGGCCTACGAGCAGTACTTC. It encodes CSVEGHDGRAYEQYF.

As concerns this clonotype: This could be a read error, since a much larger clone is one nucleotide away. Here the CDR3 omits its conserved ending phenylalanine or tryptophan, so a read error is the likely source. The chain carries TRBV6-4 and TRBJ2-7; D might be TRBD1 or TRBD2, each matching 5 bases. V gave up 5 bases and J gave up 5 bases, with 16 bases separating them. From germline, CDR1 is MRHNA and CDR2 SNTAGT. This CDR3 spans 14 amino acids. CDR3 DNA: TGTGCCAGCAGTCTTTCCGGGACGCGGGACGAGCAGTACTTG. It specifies CASSLSGTRDEQYL.

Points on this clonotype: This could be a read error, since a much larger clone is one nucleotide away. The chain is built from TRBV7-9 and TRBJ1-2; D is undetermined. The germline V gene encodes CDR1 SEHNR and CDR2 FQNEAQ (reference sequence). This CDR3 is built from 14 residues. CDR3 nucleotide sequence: TGTGCCAGCAGGGGCAGCTCTCTTAACTATGGCTGCACCTTC. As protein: CASRGSSLNYGCTF.

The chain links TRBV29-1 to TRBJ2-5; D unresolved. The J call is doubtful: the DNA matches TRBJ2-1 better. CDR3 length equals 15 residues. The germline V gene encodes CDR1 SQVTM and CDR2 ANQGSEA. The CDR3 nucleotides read TGCAGCGTTGAAGACCGAAGAAGGGCTAGTAATGAGCAGTTCTTC. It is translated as CSVEDRRRASNEQFF.

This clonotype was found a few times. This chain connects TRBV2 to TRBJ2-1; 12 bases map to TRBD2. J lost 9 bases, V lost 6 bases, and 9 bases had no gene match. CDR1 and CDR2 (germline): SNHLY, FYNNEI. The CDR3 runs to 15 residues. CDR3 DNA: TGTGCCAGCAGGTACGGACTAGCGGGAAACAGTGAGCAGTTCTTC. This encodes CASRYGLAGNSEQFF.

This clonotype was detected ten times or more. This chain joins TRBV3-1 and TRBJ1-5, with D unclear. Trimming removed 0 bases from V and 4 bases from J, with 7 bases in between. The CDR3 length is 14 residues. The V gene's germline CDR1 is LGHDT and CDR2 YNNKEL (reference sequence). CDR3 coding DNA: TGTGCCAGCAGCCAAGATCCGGGAAATCAGCCCCAGCATTTT. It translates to CASSQDPGNQPQHF.